What follows is one T cell receptor (beta chain) and its context. This clonotype was detected ten times or more. Its antigen is currently not known. No base quality values were provided; no much bigger clone lies one nucleotide off. This sample is drawn from a study of T cells in Graves' hyperthyroidism and ophthalmopathy (dated by TCRdb to about 2019). Background on the whole study: Peripheral blood was sampled at the time of initial diagnosis, prior to any treatment. To identify TCR V-J signatures that set the groups apart, the researchers used a discovery cohort of roughly 100 patients, made up of under 45 with Graves' ophthalmopathy and approximately 57 with stable Graves' hyperthyroidism. Prospective prediction of ophthalmopathy was tested in an independent validation cohort consisting of 18 hyperthyroidism patients and 15 or so patients who later progressed to ophthalmopathy. The 100 or so discovery patients were divided at random into training and test sets in a 7:3 ratio. In addition, the study compared T-cell repertoires in thyroid tissue and in blood from five to seven Graves' hyperthyroidism patients. After sampling, hyperthyroidism patients received methimazole starting at 30 mg daily, and ophthalmopathy patients received high-dose intravenous methylprednisolone. The paper describes TCR Vbeta CDR3 sequencing of 135 peripheral blood samples, made up of some 40 ophthalmopathy patients, roughly 75 hyperthyroidism patients and 17 progressor patients.

The V and J ends are trimmed by 5 bases and 7 bases, leaving 5 bases between them. From the germline V gene, CDR1 is SNHLY and CDR2 is FYNNEI. CDR3 length: 11 amino acids, cysteine to phenylalanine. The read is trimmed to its CDR3 DNA, 33 bases read in frame from base 1. Amplification of TCR beta CDR3 regions was carried out from RNA transcripts. The first round of RT-PCR for the TCR CDR3 was performed with the HTBI primer set and the Qiagen OneStep RT-PCR kit. The libraries were constructed in a second round of multiplex PCR and then size-selected and purified. The libraries were sequenced on an Illumina HiSeq2000 using paired-end 100 bp reads. The paper's processing steps were these. SOAPnuke was used to process the raw data, with reads discarded if the reads contained adapters or uncalled bases, had a mean Phred below 15, or lacked an exact constant-primer or identifier match. COPE v1.2.5 was used to merge the high-quality paired reads, and each unique nucleotide sequence was defined as a clonotype. MiTCR v1.1 was used to align the clonotypes against IMGT TRBV, TRBD and TRBJ reference segments. The analysis included only V-J combinations with a frequency above 0.0001, which together covered 99.2% of the repertoires. A TCS score was defined as the ratio of F50 (clonal expansion) to E x V (chaos), with BLOSUM62-based TCRdist applied between CDR3 peptides within each V-J. Welch's t-statistics and random forest reduced around 550 V-J features to about 13, which were used in a naive Bayes classifier (R e1071). TCRdb's own reprocessing of the public reads used fastp at Q25 and MiXCR and kept productive beta chains. Rows matching on CDR3 protein sequence are summarized as one entry with the most common DNA and genes. It is TCRdb's table, rather than the study itself, that gives the V and J calls and clone size. The sample table shows hundreds of thousands of distinct CDR3 sequences, and approximately 16% are seen once. Together, the top ten hold roughly 3% of the sample.

Ophthalmopathy patients had moderately to severely active disease, Clinical Activity Score of at least 3, NOSPECS grade of at least 4, and duration under 3 months. Any patient with an uncontrolled infection, another autoimmune disease, pregnancy or lactation was excluded. Diagnoses were established on the basis of clinical symptoms, serum thyroxine and TRAb, thyroid ultrasound, and orbital computed tomography. Ficoll-Paque density gradient centrifugation was used to isolate PBMCs from around 10 ml of fresh peripheral blood. Trizol reagent was used to extract total RNA, and RNA quality was then checked on an Agilent 2100 Bioanalyzer. Here is what the overall study found, with its caveats: Most expanded thyroid clonotypes (frequency above 0.001) were also found in blood, which suggests that blood repertoires may mirror thyroid immune responses. Ophthalmopathy was separated from stable hyperthyroidism by a 13 V-J signature model, with over 85% sensitivity and about 81% specificity obtained in cross-validation and 80%/75% obtained in testing. Sample size was not statistically predetermined, and investigators were not blinded to group allocation. In validation, progression to ophthalmopathy was predicted by the model with almost 71% sensitivity and about 72% specificity, a median of around 6.5 months before onset.

Here the chain combines TRBV2 and TRBJ1-4, with the identity of the D gene unclear. The receptor comes from a woman between 40 and 50 years old with Graves' ophthalmopathy. The sequenced material came from blood. The sequence in DNA is TGTGCCAGCAGTTATGTTGAAAAACTGTTTTTT. It codes for CASSYVEKLFF. When the CDR3 is completed using the reference TRBV2 and TRBJ1-4 genes on either side, the full variable domain is EPEVTQTPSHQVTQMGQEVILRCVPISNHLYFYWYRQILGQKVEFLVSFYNNEISEKSEIFDDQFSVERPDGSNFTLKIRSTKLEDSAMYFCASSYVEKLFFGSGTQLSVL.